The entry below describes one TCR beta chain. Its specificity is not known. TCR beta sequencing covered blood CD8+ and CD4+ T cells. The sample belongs to a study of CD8 T cells in Susac syndrome. Random hexamers were used to reverse transcribe about 0.5 to 1 ug of RNA. Across 54 Vbeta and 13 Jbeta, immunoSEQ multiplex PCR amplified TCR beta CDR3. TCRdb ran MiXCR on the immunoSEQ multiplex PCR reads and lists one entry per CDR3 protein. The table has 400,000 to 550,000 distinct CDR3 sequences, 75% to 90% seen once. The study, taken as a whole, reports: Regarding the TCR sequencing and HLA analysis, the study admitted that a relatively small number of individuals were involved.

This TCR came from a human donor with multiple sclerosis. The specimen was CD8+ T cells from PBMCs.

CDR3 residues: CASSAQDRAIHEQFF. The CDR3 DNA is TGTGCCAGCAGCGCCCAGGACAGGGCCATCCATGAGCAGTTCTTC. This sequence joins TRBV2 and TRBJ2-1, with TRBD1 matching 8 bases. V dropped 6 bases and J dropped 8; count of bases not matched to a gene: 12. The CDR3 contains 15 residues. Germline lookup yields CDR1 SNHLY and CDR2 FYNNEI.